This TCR beta chain was recorded in a study of response to subunit inactivated influenza vaccine. Study outcomes and limitations: Each seasonal flu vaccination may recruit only limited new T cells, authors suggested.

Trimming took 2 bases from V and 2 from J; bases not matched to a gene: 5. The V gene's germline CDR1 is MNHEY and CDR2 SVGEGT. The CDR3 runs 15 residues. TCRdb ran MiXCR on the RT-PCR reads and lists one entry per CDR3 protein. The sample shows around 540,000 distinct CDR3 sequences, approximately 10% of them seen only once. This clonotype came up a few times. No antigen is known for it. The receptor was derived from a man aged 45 to 65 who received an inactivated influenza vaccine. Sequences were derived from PBMCs from blood, sampled on the day of vaccination. The chain has TRBV6-2 or TRBV6-3 and TRBJ2-7; TRBD1 matches 8 bases. CDR3 coding DNA: TGTGCCAGCAGTTACCCGGGGACAGGAGCCTACGAGCAGTACTTC. Protein sequence: CASSYPGTGAYEQYF.